This TCR beta chain was recorded in a study of cytomegalovirus exposure and HLA in healthy donors. The study's findings and limits: It was found in a later analysis that first-cohort TCR clusters tended to co-occur in the 100 to 150 validation repertoires. Rare TCR sequences dominated, though some public TCRs recurred in many donors.

The donors belonged to the approximately 130-subject validation cohort, separate from the roughly 650-subject first cohort. About this clone: Its antigen is currently unknown.

Profiled with immunoSEQ multiplex PCR; TCRdb holds only in-frame clones, not every one. This sample has about 110,000 clones, with roughly nine tenths found just once. The CDR3 spans 15 residues. V dropped 4 bases and J dropped 5; count of bases not matched to a gene: 6. From germline, CDR1 is SGDLS and CDR2 YYNGEE. This sequence joins TRBV9 and TRBJ2-2, with 9 bases matching TRBD1. The TCR originated in a woman younger than 30 in good health and CMV-seropositive. The source material was PBMCs. The CDR3 protein is CASSTRTGETGELFF. The CDR3 DNA sequence: TGTGCCAGCAGCACCAGGACAGGGGAAACCGGGGAGCTGTTTTTT.